Below, 26 T cell receptor beta chains from the same sample are listed, as sequenced in a study of Ad26.COV2.S vaccination and SARS-CoV-2 variants. The treatment denotes: around 19 received Ad26.COV2.S at low or high dose, single or two shots; a few received placebo; per-sample allocation not given. Samples analyzed were those drawn on day 63 after the first vaccine or placebo injection. Only in-frame clones appear in the TCRdb table, and some are missing; sequencing was by immunoSEQ multiplex PCR. The sample has about 400,000 clones; about 88% are singletons. Specimen: peripheral blood, collected in a trial of Ad26.COV2.S vaccine versus placebo. The receptors stem from a person between 18 and 59 years old who received the Ad26.COV2.S COVID-19 vaccine or a placebo.

Turning to this clone: Other DNA sequences within the sample encode an identical CDR3. The chain carries TRBV5-1 and TRBJ2-7; D not resolved. Trimming removed 0 bases from V and 3 bases from J, with 4 bases in between. The length of the CDR3 is 12 residues. Per germline, CDR1 SGHRS and CDR2 YFSETQ. CDR3 coding DNA: TGCGCCAGCAGCTTGGGAAACTACGAGCAGTACTTC. It is translated as CASSLGNYEQYF.

V gene TRBV24-1 combines with J gene TRBJ1-5; D remains ambiguous. Germline CDR1 is KGHDR and CDR2 is SFDVKD. V was clipped by 4 bases and J by 5 bases, with 5 bases between them. This CDR3 contains 12 residues. The CDR3: CATSEGYQPQHF. In DNA form, the CDR3 reads TGTGCCACCAGTGAGGGGTATCAGCCCCAGCATTTT.

The V and J genes are TRBV4-3 and TRBJ2-1; D is uncertain. The CDR3 has 13 residues. Trimming took off 1 base at V and 10 bases at J, with 11 bases between the two ends. Per germline, CDR1 LGHNA and CDR2 YSLEER. As DNA, the CDR3 is TGCGCCAGCAGCCAAGCGCCAGGCGACGAGCAGTTCTTC. Translated, it gives CASSQAPGDEQFF.

The genes are TRBV18 and TRBJ2-2; a weak D match, TRBD2 (6 bases). The V end was cut by 3 bases, the J end by 0 bases, with 11 bases between. CDR1 is KGHSH and CDR2 is LQKENI in the germline V gene. This CDR3 contains 16 residues. Here the CDR3 DNA reads TGTGCCAGCTCACCGGAGGGATGGGCGAACACCGGGGAGCTGTTTTTT. This gives the protein CASSPEGWANTGELFF.

This chain uses TRBV10-3 with TRBJ2-5; TRBD1 agrees at 7 bases. The CDR3 covers 13 residues. Trimming at V came to 6 bases and at J to 1 base, leaving 2 bases not matched to a gene. CDR1 ENHRY and CDR2 SYGVKD come from the germline V gene. DNA of the CDR3: TGTGCCATCAGGGGACAGCCCCAAGAGACCCAGTACTTC. This sequence encodes CAIRGQPQETQYF.

The genes are TRBV18 and TRBJ2-7; D might be TRBD1 or TRBD2, each matching 5 bases. There are 17 residues in the CDR3. Germline values: CDR1 KGHSH, CDR2 LQKENI. V lost 4 bases and J lost 3, with 22 bases in between. DNA for the CDR3: TGTGCCAGCTCACTCAGTCAGGGACCACCCCTCGACTACGAGCAGTACTTC. This translates into CASSLSQGPPLDYEQYF. Combining the CDR3 with reference TRBV18 and TRBJ2-7 gives the whole variable domain NAGVMQNPRHLVRRRGQEARLRCSPMKGHSHVYWYRQLPEEGLKFMVYLQKENIIDESGMPKERFSAEFPKEGPSILRIQQVVRGDSAAYFCASSLSQGPPLDYEQYFGPGTRLTVT.

V gene TRBV6-4 combines with J gene TRBJ1-5, with a tentative D call TRBD1 (6 bases). The V and J ends lost 2 bases and 0 bases respectively, with 8 bases between them. The CDR3 contains 15 residues. Germline V gene lookup returns CDR1 MRHNA and CDR2 SNTAGT. The CDR3 DNA sequence: TGTGCCAGCAGTGACAGGGGGTATAGCAATCAGCCCCAGCATTTT. Its protein product is CASSDRGYSNQPQHF.

V gene TRBV4-1 combines with J gene TRBJ2-2; TRBD2 might be the D (5 bases). Trimming cost V 4 bases and J 7 bases, with 16 bases left between them. CDR1 is MGHRA and CDR2 is YSYEKL in the germline V gene. This CDR3 is 15 amino acids long. CDR3 in DNA: TGCGCCAGCAGCCTCACGCGGTCTCGGGGCGGGGAGCTGTTTTTT. Translation gives CASSLTRSRGGELFF.

V is TRBV5-1 and J is TRBJ2-7; 11 bases map to TRBD2. The CDR3 runs to 15 residues. Per germline, CDR1 SGHRS and CDR2 YFSETQ. The V gene end was trimmed by 3 bases and the J gene end by 7 bases; junction bases not matched to a gene: 9. CDR3 amino acids: CASSSTSGRTDEQYF. The CDR3, as DNA: TGCGCCAGCAGCTCAACTAGCGGGAGAACCGATGAGCAGTACTTC.

The chain carries TRBV20-1 and TRBJ2-3, with TRBD2 matching 7 bases. The trim removed 5 bases at V and 5 bases at J, leaving 1 base unmatched. In germline, CDR1 is DFQATT, CDR2 SNEGSKA (reference sequence). The CDR3 runs 11 residues. As DNA, the CDR3 is TGCAGTGCTCAGCGGGGAGATACGCAGTATTTT. This codes for CSAQRGDTQYF.

The chain couples TRBV5-1 to TRBJ1-2; 7 bases agree with TRBD1. The CDR3 has 13 amino acids. Per the germline V gene, CDR1 is SGHRS and CDR2 is YFSETQ. V gave up 5 bases and J gave up 7 bases; unmatched junction bases: 8. This CDR3 is CASRSGGQGGYTF. Written as DNA, the CDR3 is TGCGCCAGCAGATCAGGGGGGCAGGGTGGCTACACCTTC.

V gene TRBV7-9 combines with J gene TRBJ2-3; 7 nucleotides match TRBD1. The germline CDR1 and CDR2 sequences are SEHNR and FQNEAQ (reference sequence). This CDR3 has 13 amino acids. With V trimmed by 5 bases and J by 11 bases, 10 bases remained unmatched. CDR3 amino acids: CASSITGTEGQYF. The CDR3 DNA sequence: TGTGCCAGCAGCATCACCGGGACAGAGGGGCAGTATTTT.

DNA of the CDR3: TGTGCCAGCCTGGACAGGGGTAACTATGGCTACACCTTC. Encoded protein: CASLDRGNYGYTF. The chain recombines TRBV28 with TRBJ1-2, with 9 bases matching TRBD1. V trimming: 8 bases; J trimming: 1 base; junction bases outside the gene matches: 2. CDR1 is MDHEN and CDR2 is SYDVKM in the germline V gene. The CDR3 length is 13 residues.

The sample holds one count of this clone. The gene calls are TRBV12-3 or TRBV12-4 and TRBJ1-2; D is unclear. The CDR3 is 12 amino acids. Trimming took off 4 bases at V and 8 bases at J, with 11 bases between the two ends. The CDR3 bases are TGTGCCAGCAGTTCCGTCCTTTACGGCTACACCTTC. Its translation is CASSSVLYGYTF.

Here the CDR3 reads CASSMTGGSYEQYF. The CDR3 nucleotides are TGTGCCAGCAGTATGACAGGGGGAAGCTACGAGCAGTACTTC. V is TRBV6-5 and J is TRBJ2-7, with 9 positions matching TRBD1. V shed 5 bases and J 3 bases; nucleotides not matched to a gene: 5. This CDR3 region has 14 residues. In germline, CDR1 is MNHEY, CDR2 SVGAGI.

The chain carries TRBV19 and TRBJ1-5; D possibly corresponds to TRBD1 (6 bases). V was trimmed by 3 bases and J by 3 bases, leaving 12 bases between them. Germline CDR1 LNHDA, CDR2 SQIVND (reference sequence). This CDR3 has 15 amino acids. CDR3: CASSILQGANQPQHF. CDR3 coding DNA: TGTGCCAGTAGTATCCTACAGGGTGCCAATCAGCCCCAGCATTTT.

V and J are TRBV27 and TRBJ2-6; D unresolved. V was shortened by 5 bases and J by 0 bases, with 11 bases between the two germline ends. The CDR3 runs to 16 residues. Per the germline V gene, CDR1 is MNHEY and CDR2 is SMNVEV (reference sequence). The CDR3 here is CASSLNPSSGANVLTF. The CDR3 DNA reads as TGTGCCAGCAGTCTAAACCCCAGCTCTGGGGCCAACGTCCTGACTTTC. The variable domain in full, completed from reference TRBV27 and TRBJ2-6, reads EAQVTQNPRYLITVTGKKLTVTCSQNMNHEYMSWYRQDPGLGLRQIYYSMNVEVTDKGDVPEGYKVSRKEKRNFPLILESPSPNQTSLYFCASSLNPSSGANVLTFGAGSRLTVL.

This clone showed up just once. The chain is built from TRBV21-1 and TRBJ1-5. TRBV21-1 constitutes a pseudogene. This CDR3 is built from 18 residues. CDR3 sequence: CASSKWSNSKWGNQPQHF. CDR3 in DNA: TGTGCCAGCAGCAAATGGTCAAACTCAAAGTGGGGCAATCAGCCCCAGCATTTT.

The chain uses TRBV9 and TRBJ1-2; TRBD1 matches 12 bases. V was pared by 3 bases and J by 8 bases, with 5 bases of the junction left unmatched. The CDR3 is 14 residues long. CDR1 is SGDLS, CDR2 YYNGEE, per germline. The CDR3 reads CASSAGQGAWGYTF. CDR3 bases: TGTGCCAGCAGCGCGGGACAGGGGGCGTGGGGCTACACCTTC.

DNA of the CDR3: TGTGCCAGCAGGCCAGCTAGTTCCGGGGAGCTGTTTTTT. Amino acid sequence: CASRPASSGELFF. The V call is TRBV27, the J call TRBJ2-2; no clear D gene. Germline CDR1 is MNHEY and CDR2 is SMNVEV (reference sequence). CDR3 length equals 13 residues. With 6 bases removed from V and 6 bases from J, the gap between germline ends came to 11 bases.

This clone showed up just once. The gene calls are TRBV29-1 and TRBJ2-5; tentatively, D is TRBD1 (6 bases). The CDR3 consists of 14 residues. V lost 7 bases and J lost 2, with 17 bases in between. Germline CDR1 is SQVTM and CDR2 is ANQGSEA. The CDR3 nucleotides read TGCAGCGCCTGGAACAGGGAAAATCAAGAGACCCAGTACTTC. Translating it yields CSAWNRENQETQYF. The full variable domain, in which reference TRBV29-1 and TRBJ2-5 provide the parts outside the CDR3, is SAVISQKPSRDICQRGTSLTIQCQVDSQVTMMFWYRQQPGQSLTLIATANQGSEATYESGFVIDKFPISRPNLTFSTLTVSNMSPEDSSIYLCSAWNRENQETQYFGPGTRLLVL.

CDR3 loop: CATNTRTGLQYEQYF. The DNA for the CDR3 is TGTGCCACCAACACTCGAACAGGGCTTCAATACGAGCAGTACTTC. The chain uses TRBV15 and TRBJ2-7; tentatively, D is TRBD1 (6 bases). The CDR3 spans 15 residues. Germline V gene data show CDR1 as LNHNV and CDR2 as YYDKDF (reference sequence). V was trimmed by 7 bases and J by 4 bases, leaving 20 bases between them.

The genes are TRBV15 and TRBJ2-3; tentatively, D is TRBD1 or TRBD2 (5 bases each). CDR3 length: 14 amino acids. The ends were cut back, 9 bases at V and 5 bases at J, with 18 bases in the middle. Germline V gene lookup returns CDR1 LNHNV and CDR2 YYDKDF (reference sequence). This CDR3 reads CATGDQGYGDTQYF. In DNA form, the CDR3 reads TGTGCCACTGGGGACCAGGGTTATGGAGATACGCAGTATTTT.

This sequence joins TRBV6-5 and TRBJ2-1; D may be TRBD1 (6 bases). The CDR3 loop spans 13 amino acids. V lost 6 bases and J 1 base, leaving 7 bases between the germline ends. Germline V CDR1 and CDR2: MNHEY, SVGAGI. The CDR3 region has the DNA TGTGCCAGCAGGAGGGGGTCCTACAATGAGCAGTTCTTC. Residues: CASRRGSYNEQFF.

V usage is TRBV3-1 (or the pseudogene TRBV3-2) and J usage is TRBJ1-1; TRBD1 might be the D (5 bases). Germline V gene sequence: CDR1 LGHDT, CDR2 YNNKEL (reference sequence). Trimming pared 6 bases from V and 0 bases from J, leaving 20 bases between. The CDR3 contains 17 residues. CDR3 sequence (DNA): TGTGCCAGCAGACCCCTACCGGGACCGATGATGAACACTGAAGCTTTCTTT. Protein product: CASRPLPGPMMNTEAFF.

The J gene is TRBJ2-1, the V gene TRBV6-5; D might be TRBD1 (5 bases). Germline V gives CDR1 MNHEY, CDR2 SVGAGI. CDR3 length: 13 residues. V lost 7 bases and J 6 bases, leaving 13 bases between the germline ends. CDR3 protein: CASTAIRGNEQFF. CDR3 DNA: TGTGCCAGCACAGCCATTAGGGGCAATGAGCAGTTCTTC.